This entry is about one T cell receptor (beta chain). This clone has more than one count but fewer than ten. No cognate antigen has been identified for it. One base away there is no much larger clone; base qualities are not given. The data belong to a study of blood T cell repertoires in COVID-19 (dated by TCRdb to about 2020). In terms of the full investigation: Samples from collaborators originated in the United States, Italy and Spain and spanned both the acute and convalescent phases of COVID-19. The material from the prospective study consisted of cDNA or gDNA derived from T cells, B-cell-depleted T cells, or PBMCs. The dataset comprised deeply sampled blood TCRbeta repertoires from subjects exposed to, actively infected with, or recovered from COVID-19. The repertoires were released in a freely available public database intended as a resource for research on the immune response to SARS-CoV-2. Samples came from the ongoing ImmuneRACE study (first 160 participants) plus 1,254 subjects from 6 global collaborators. A de-identified subject ID, COVID-19 status, age in years and sex were almost always included in the sample metadata. HLA class I and class II types, where available, came from metadata supplied by the sample provider rather than from assay-based typing. Results and caveats for the whole study, not just this receptor: Clinical and demographic metadata were provided uncurated, with the amount varying by source and participant.

From the cysteine through the phenylalanine, the CDR3 covers 15 amino acids. The DNA shown is the 45-base CDR3, in frame from base 1. As encoded in the germline V gene, CDR1 is SNHLY while CDR2 is FYNNEI. Ends trimmed: V by 6 bases, J by 4 bases; bases unmatched to a gene: 7. The immunoSEQ Assay, a bias-controlled multiplex PCR, was used to amplify TCRbeta CDR3 regions from genomic DNA. The authors' pipeline ran thus. Nucleated cell counts per sample were estimated from amplification of reference gene primers within the assay. To quantify the absolute abundance of each unique TCRbeta CDR3 rearrangement, sequence reads were collapsed and filtered. For each sample, productive Simpson clonality was calculated as the square root of Simpson's diversity index across productive rearrangements. Not all clones reach the TCRdb copy of this immuneACCESS table, which keeps in-frame sequences only. Checked studies attribute under half of the gap to unresolved V genes and leave the rest unexplained. Clone size and the V and J calls come from that table; the DNA yielded D and trimming. A total of about 180,000 clones appear in this sample, over 75% of them only once. The ten top clones hold approximately 10% of the sample.

Collaborating institutions collected whole blood in K2EDTA tubes following their own protocols. For TCRbeta analysis, collaborator samples were shipped as frozen whole blood, as isolated PBMCs, or as DNA extracted from either sample type. Recombination connected TRBV2 to TRBJ2-3, with 10 bases matching TRBD1. The specimen sequenced was peripheral blood. The sequence came from a human donor with active or convalescent COVID-19. The donor label of this sample is uncertain. The bases are TGTGCCAGCAGAAAGGGACAGGGGAGGGCAGATACGCAGTATTTT. This encodes CASRKGQGRADTQYF. Reference TRBV2 and TRBJ2-3 proteins supply the regions before and after the CDR3; the full variable domain is: EPEVTQTPSHQVTQMGQEVILRCVPISNHLYFYWYRQILGQKVEFLVSFYNNEISEKSEIFDDQFSVERPDGSNFTLKIRSTKLEDSAMYFCASRKGQGRADTQYFGPGTRLTVL.